The entry below gives a single T cell receptor (beta chain) sequence along with its context. Its antigen is not identified. The PCR used 60 Vbeta and 13 Jbeta primers. Repertoires were generated with immunoSEQ multiplex PCR, while TCRdb's copy carries only in-frame clones and drops some. Among about 150,000 clones, less than 90% were seen once, and the ten largest hold roughly 1.9%. Trimming took 5 bases from V and 4 from J, leaving 18 bases between them. Germline CDR1 reads LNHDA; CDR2 reads SQIVND (reference sequence). This CDR3 is 16 amino acids long. The data derive from a study of cytomegalovirus exposure and HLA in healthy donors. The study, taken as a whole, reports: Among donors in an Asian-associated ancestry cluster, a later analysis reportedly found fewer N-insertions than the roughly 650-donor mean.

Sample: PBMCs. The TCR originated in a woman younger than 30 in good health and CMV-seronegative. The J gene is TRBJ1-5, the V gene TRBV19; D possibly corresponds to TRBD1 (5 bases). The CDR3 nucleotides are TGTGCCAGTAGTCCCCTCGGGGCCCGGGGGAATCAGCCCCAGCATTTT. The encoded protein is CASSPLGARGNQPQHF. The full variable domain, completed using reference TRBV19 and TRBJ1-5, is DGGITQSPKYLFRKEGQNVTLSCEQNLNHDAMYWYRQDPGQGLRLIYYSQIVNDFQKGDIAEGYSVSREKKESFPLTVTSAQKNPTAFYLCASSPLGARGNQPQHFGDGTRLSIL.